Sequencing of this TCR beta chain was carried out in a study of blood T cell repertoires in COVID-19 (dated by TCRdb to about 2020). A note on the overall study: Samples from collaborators originated in the United States, Italy and Spain and spanned both the acute and convalescent phases of COVID-19. The material from the prospective study consisted of cDNA or gDNA derived from T cells, B-cell-depleted T cells, or PBMCs. Deeply sampled blood TCRbeta repertoires from subjects exposed to, actively infected with, or recovered from COVID-19 were included in the dataset. The repertoires were released in a freely available public database meant as a resource for research on the immune response to SARS-CoV-2. Samples were obtained from the ongoing ImmuneRACE study (first 160 participants) and from 1,200 or so subjects provided by 6 global collaborators. Nearly every sample came with metadata listing a de-identified subject ID, COVID-19 status, age in years and sex. HLA class I and class II types, where available, came from metadata supplied by the sample provider rather than from assay-based typing.

Ends trimmed: V by 0 bases, J by 5 bases; bases unmatched to a gene: 4. CDR1 is given as MRHNA and CDR2 as SNTAGT, both from the germline V gene. The CDR3 has 15 amino acids, counting the end cysteine and phenylalanine. Of all the DNA, just the CDR3 is kept, 45 bases in frame from base 1. Broader findings and caveats from the paper: How much clinical and demographic metadata was included differed by source and by participant, and the metadata was provided uncurated.

The table lists this clone with many counts. The antigen it binds to is not known. No base quality information exists; no much larger clone differs at one position. Enrolling through a virtual design, the prospective study's participants ranged in age from roughly 18 to 89 years and lived across 20 to 25 United States geographic areas. Cohort assignment in the prospective study relied on participant-reported clinical history from a screening survey and a study questionnaire. ImmuneRACE Cohort 3 recovered participants were defined by two consecutive negative NP/OP PCR tests, healthcare professional clearance, or symptom resolution. In the prospective study, mobile phlebotomists collected whole blood, serum and a nasopharyngeal or oropharyngeal swab from each participant. Over an approximately 2-month period, participants in the prospective study had the option of providing additional blood draws and questionnaires. Blood samples from the prospective study were shipped frozen or at room temperature prior to DNA extraction.

TCRbeta CDR3 regions were amplified from genomic DNA by means of the immunoSEQ Assay, a bias-controlled multiplex PCR. Under the source paper's analysis protocol: Within the assay, amplification of reference gene primers was used to estimate how many nucleated cells each sample contained. Sequence reads were collapsed and filtered to measure the absolute abundance of every unique TCRbeta CDR3 rearrangement. For each sample, productive Simpson clonality was calculated as the square root of Simpson's diversity index across productive rearrangements. What TCRdb holds here is the immuneACCESS table cut down to in-frame rearrangements. Part of the clones is not present; checked against another copy, under half of the missing clones reflect an unresolved V gene, and the others are unexplained. The V and J calls and the clone size are those of that table, but D and trimming were determined from the DNA. The sample includes about 160,000 clones, with 82% observed a single time. The top ten clonotypes cover around 18% of the sample.

Sample: PBMCs or T cells enriched from blood (not recorded which). The rearranged segments are TRBV6-4 and TRBJ2-1, with TRBD2 identical over 7 junction bases. This receptor was taken from a man between 60 and 75 years old who had recovered from COVID-19. The DNA sequence reads TGTGCCAGCAGTGACTCGCGGGAGTCGCACAATGAGCAGTTCTTC. Its protein is CASSDSRESHNEQFF.